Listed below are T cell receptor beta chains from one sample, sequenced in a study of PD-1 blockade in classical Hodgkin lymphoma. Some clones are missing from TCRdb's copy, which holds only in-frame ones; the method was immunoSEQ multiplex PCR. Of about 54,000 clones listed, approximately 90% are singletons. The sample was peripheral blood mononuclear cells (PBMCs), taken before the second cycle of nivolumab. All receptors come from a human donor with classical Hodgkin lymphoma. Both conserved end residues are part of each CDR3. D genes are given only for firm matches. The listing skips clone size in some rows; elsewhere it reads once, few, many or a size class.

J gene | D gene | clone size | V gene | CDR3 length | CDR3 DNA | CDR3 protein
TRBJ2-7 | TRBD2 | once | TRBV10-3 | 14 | TGTGCCATCAGTGGGGGGGGGATCCCCTACGAGCAGTACTTC | CAISGGGIPYEQYF
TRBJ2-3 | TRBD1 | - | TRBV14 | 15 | TGTGCCAGCAGCCGGGGACAGGGGACAGCAGATACGCAGTATTTT | CASSRGQGTADTQYF
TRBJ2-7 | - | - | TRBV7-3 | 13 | TGTGCCAGCAGCTTCGTACCTGGGGACGAGCAGTACTTC | CASSFVPGDEQYF
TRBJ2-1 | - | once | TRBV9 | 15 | TGTGCCAGCAGCGTAGATCCGACTTACTACAATGAGCAGTTCTTC | CASSVDPTYYNEQFF
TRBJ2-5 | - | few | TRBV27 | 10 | TGTGCCAGCAGACAAGAGACCCAGTACTTC | CASRQETQYF
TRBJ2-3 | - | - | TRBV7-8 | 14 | TGTGCCAGCAGAATCCGAACCTACACAGATACGCAGTATTTT | CASRIRTYTDTQYF
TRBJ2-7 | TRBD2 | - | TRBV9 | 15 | TGTGCCAGCAGCGCCAATCCGGGACTAGGGTTTGGAAAGTACTTC | CASSANPGLGFGKYF
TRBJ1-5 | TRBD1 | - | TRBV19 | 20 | TGTGCCAGTAGTACCCCCGTCTACCGGGACAGGGGCTCCATCGATCAGCCCCAGCATTTT | CASSTPVYRDRGSIDQPQHF
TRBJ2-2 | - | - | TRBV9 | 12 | TGTGCCAGCAGCCCCAACACCGGGGAGCTGTTTTTT | CASSPNTGELFF
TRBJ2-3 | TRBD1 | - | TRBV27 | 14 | TGTGCCAGCAGTTTTGAGGGGGCTGGAGATACGCAGTATTTT | CASSFEGAGDTQYF
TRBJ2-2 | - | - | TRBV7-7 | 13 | TGTGCCAGCAGCAAAGCTTCCGGCGGGGAGCTGTTTTTT | CASSKASGGELFF
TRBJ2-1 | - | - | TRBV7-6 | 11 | TGTGCCAGCAGCTCCCTCAATGAGCAGTTCTTC | CASSSLNEQFF
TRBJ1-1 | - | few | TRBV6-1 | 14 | TGTGCCAGCAGTCACGAGACAGCTAACACTGAAGCTTTCTTT | CASSHETANTEAFF
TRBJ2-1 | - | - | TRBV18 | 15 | TGTGCCAGCTCGTCGGGACTTGAGGGGGAGTATGAGCAGTTCTTC | CASSSGLEGEYEQFF
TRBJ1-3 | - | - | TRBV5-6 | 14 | TGTGCCAGCAGCTTCGGAGGCTCTGGAAACACCATATATTTT | CASSFGGSGNTIYF
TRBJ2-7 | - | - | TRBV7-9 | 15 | TGTGCCAGCAGCTTACCTCTTTTGGACAGAGTCGAGCAGTACTTC | CASSLPLLDRVEQYF
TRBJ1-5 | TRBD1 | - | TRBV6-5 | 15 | TGTGCCAGCAGGACGGACAGGATCCGCGATCAGCCCCAGCATTTT | CASRTDRIRDQPQHF
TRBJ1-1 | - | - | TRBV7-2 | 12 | TGTGCCAGCAGCCCAGGGGTAACTGAAGCTTTCTTT | CASSPGVTEAFF
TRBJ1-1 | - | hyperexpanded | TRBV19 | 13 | TGTGCCAGTAGTTGGGGGGCGGTGACTGAAGCTTTCTTT | CASSWGAVTEAFF
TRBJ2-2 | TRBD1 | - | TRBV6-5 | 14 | TGTGCCAGCAGTTACTCGACAGGGCCCGGGGAGCTGTTTTTT | CASSYSTGPGELFF
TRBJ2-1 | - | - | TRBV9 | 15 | TGTGCCAGCAGCGTAGCCAGGGCGGCCTACAATGAGCAGTTCTTC | CASSVARAAYNEQFF
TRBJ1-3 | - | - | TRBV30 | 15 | TGTGCCTGGAGTGTGACAGGTTTCTCTGGAAACACCATATATTTT | CAWSVTGFSGNTIYF
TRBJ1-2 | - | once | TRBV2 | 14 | TGTGCCAGCAGTGGAGAGTATTCAGACTATGGCTACACCTTC | CASSGEYSDYGYTF
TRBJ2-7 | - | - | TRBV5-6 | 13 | TGTGCCAGCAGCTTGGTGGATTCCTACGAGCAGTACTTC | CASSLVDSYEQYF
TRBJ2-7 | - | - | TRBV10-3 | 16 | TGTGCCATCATGGGGGGCACGGGGCCATACTCCTACGAGCAGTACTTC | CAIMGGTGPYSYEQYF
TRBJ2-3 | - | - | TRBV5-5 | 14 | TGTGCCAGCAGGACATATGGGAATACAGATACGCAGTATTTT | CASRTYGNTDTQYF
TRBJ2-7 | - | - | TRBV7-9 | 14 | TGTGCCAGCAGCTTAGCGCCGGACAGTTACGAGCAGTACTTC | CASSLAPDSYEQYF
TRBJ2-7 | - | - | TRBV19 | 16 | TGTGCCAGTAGTGCCCTTGGCGGGCAGGGAACCTACGAGCAGTACTTC | CASSALGGQGTYEQYF
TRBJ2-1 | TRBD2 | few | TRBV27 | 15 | TGTGCCAGCAGTCCGGGACTAGCGGTATACAATGAGCAGTTCTTC | CASSPGLAVYNEQFF
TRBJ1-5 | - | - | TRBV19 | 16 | TGTGCCTGTACGAGAGGGACAAAAGGCGGCAATCAGCCCCAGCATTTT | CACTRGTKGGNQPQHF
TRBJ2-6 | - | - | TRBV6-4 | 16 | TGTGCCAGCAGTGAGGGGCCCAACTCTGGGGCCAACGTCCTGACTTTC | CASSEGPNSGANVLTF
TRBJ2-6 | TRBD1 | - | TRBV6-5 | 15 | TGTGCCAGCAGGCGCACAGGGGATGGGGCCAACGTCCTGACTTTC | CASRRTGDGANVLTF
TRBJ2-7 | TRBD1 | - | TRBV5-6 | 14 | TGTGCCAGCAGCCACGGACAGGGTCCCTACGAGCAGTACTTC | CASSHGQGPYEQYF
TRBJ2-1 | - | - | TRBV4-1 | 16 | TGCGCCAGCAGCCAAGGAGGGGGGGCCTCCTACAATGAGCAGTTCTTC | CASSQGGGASYNEQFF
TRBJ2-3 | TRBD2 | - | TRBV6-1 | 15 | TGTGCCAGCAGCCGTAGCGGGGGGGCGGAAGATACGCAGTATTTT | CASSRSGGAEDTQYF
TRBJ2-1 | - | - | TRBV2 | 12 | TGTGCCAGCATCGAAGGTGCGAGTCAGCAGTTCTTC | CASIEGASQQFF
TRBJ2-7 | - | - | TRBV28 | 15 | TGTGCCAGCACCCCGGTGGGTGGCGGCCTCTACGAGCAGTACTTC | CASTPVGGGLYEQYF
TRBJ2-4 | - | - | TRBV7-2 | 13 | TGTGCCAGCAGTTCCCGGGCCCAAAACATTCAGTACTTC | CASSSRAQNIQYF
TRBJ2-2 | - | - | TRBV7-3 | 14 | TGTGCCAGCACCAACAATAGGGGCACCGGGGAGCTGTTTTTT | CASTNNRGTGELFF
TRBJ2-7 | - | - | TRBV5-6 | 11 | TGTGCCAGCAGCTTGGCCTGGGAGCAGTACTTC | CASSLAWEQYF
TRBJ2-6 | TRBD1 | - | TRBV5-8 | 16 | TGTGCCAGCAGCTTTGAGGGGGCGCCGGGGGCCAACGTCCTGACTTTC | CASSFEGAPGANVLTF
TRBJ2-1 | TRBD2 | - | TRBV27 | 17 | TGTGCCAGCAGTTTAAGTTGGGGGGGAGTTGCCTACAATGAGCAGTTCTTC | CASSLSWGGVAYNEQFF
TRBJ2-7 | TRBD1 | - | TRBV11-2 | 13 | TGTGCCAGCAGCTTAGGCCCGGACAGGGCGAAGTACTTC | CASSLGPDRAKYF
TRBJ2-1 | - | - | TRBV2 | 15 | TGTGCCAGCAGTGAAGCGGGAGAGGATTACAATGAGCAGTTCTTC | CASSEAGEDYNEQFF
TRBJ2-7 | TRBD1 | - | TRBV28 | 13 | TGTGCCAGCGAGTCGACAGGGACCTACGAGCAGTACTTC | CASESTGTYEQYF
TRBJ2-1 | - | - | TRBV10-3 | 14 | TGTGCCATCAGTGAACCCAGCTCCTACAATGAGCAGTTCTTC | CAISEPSSYNEQFF
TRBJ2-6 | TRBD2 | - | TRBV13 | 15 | TGTGCCAGCCGCAGCGGGGTCTCTGGGGCCAACGTCCTGACTTTC | CASRSGVSGANVLTF